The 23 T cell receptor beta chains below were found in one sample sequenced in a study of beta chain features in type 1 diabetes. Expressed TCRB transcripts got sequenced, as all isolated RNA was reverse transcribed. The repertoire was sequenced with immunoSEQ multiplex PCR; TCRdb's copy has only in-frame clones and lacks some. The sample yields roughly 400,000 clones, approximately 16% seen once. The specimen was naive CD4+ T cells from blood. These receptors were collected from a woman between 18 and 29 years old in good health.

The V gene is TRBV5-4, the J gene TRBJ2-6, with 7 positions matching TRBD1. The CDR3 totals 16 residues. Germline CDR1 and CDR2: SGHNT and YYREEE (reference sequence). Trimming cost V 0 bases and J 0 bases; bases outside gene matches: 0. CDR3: CASSLGQGSGANVLTF. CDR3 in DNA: TGTGCCAGCAGCTTGGGACAGGGCTCTGGGGCCAACGTCCTGACTTTC.

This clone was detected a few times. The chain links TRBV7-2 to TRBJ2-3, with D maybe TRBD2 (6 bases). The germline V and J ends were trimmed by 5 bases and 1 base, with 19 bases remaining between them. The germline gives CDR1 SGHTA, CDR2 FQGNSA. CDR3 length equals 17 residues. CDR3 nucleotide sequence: TGTGCCAGCAGCCCGAAGGGGACTGCGCCGCGCACAGATACGCAGTATTTT. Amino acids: CASSPKGTAPRTDTQYF.

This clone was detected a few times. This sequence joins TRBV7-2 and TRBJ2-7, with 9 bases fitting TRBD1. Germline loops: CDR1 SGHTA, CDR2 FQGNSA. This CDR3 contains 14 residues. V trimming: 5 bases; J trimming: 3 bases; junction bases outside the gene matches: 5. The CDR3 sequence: CASSDQTGGYEQYF. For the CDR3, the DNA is TGTGCCAGCAGCGACCAGACAGGGGGCTACGAGCAGTACTTC.

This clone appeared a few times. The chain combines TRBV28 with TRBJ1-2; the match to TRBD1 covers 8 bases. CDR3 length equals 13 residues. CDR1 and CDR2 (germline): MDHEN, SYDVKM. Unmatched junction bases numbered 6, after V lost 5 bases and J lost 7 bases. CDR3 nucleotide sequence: TGTGCCAGCAGTACCCGACAGGGGACTGGCTACACCTTC. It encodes CASSTRQGTGYTF.

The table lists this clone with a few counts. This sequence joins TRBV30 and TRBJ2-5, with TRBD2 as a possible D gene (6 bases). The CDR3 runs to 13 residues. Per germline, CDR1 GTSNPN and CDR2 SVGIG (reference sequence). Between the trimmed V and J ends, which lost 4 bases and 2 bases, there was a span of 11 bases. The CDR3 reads CAWNRGWQETQYF. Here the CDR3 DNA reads TGTGCCTGGAACCGGGGGTGGCAAGAGACCCAGTACTTC.

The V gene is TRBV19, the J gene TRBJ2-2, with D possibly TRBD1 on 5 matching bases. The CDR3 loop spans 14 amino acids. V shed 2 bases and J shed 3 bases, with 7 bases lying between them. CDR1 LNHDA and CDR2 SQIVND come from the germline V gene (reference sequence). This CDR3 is CASSIRGDTGELFF. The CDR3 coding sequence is TGTGCCAGTAGTATAAGGGGCGACACCGGGGAGCTGTTTTTT.

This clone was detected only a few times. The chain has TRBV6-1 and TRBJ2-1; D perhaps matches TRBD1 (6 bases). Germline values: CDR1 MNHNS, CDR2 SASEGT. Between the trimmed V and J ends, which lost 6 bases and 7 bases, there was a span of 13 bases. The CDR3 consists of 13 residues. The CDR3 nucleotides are TGTGCCAGCAGGACGGACAGTACTAATGAGCAGTTCTTC. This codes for CASRTDSTNEQFF.

CDR3 nucleotide sequence: TGCGCCAGCAGCCAAGTATGGCTAGCGGAGCAGTTCTTC. Protein sequence: CASSQVWLAEQFF. V is TRBV4-1 and J is TRBJ2-1, with D tentatively TRBD2 (6 bases). The CDR3 has 13 residues. The germline V gene encodes CDR1 MGHRA and CDR2 YSYEKL. V dropped 1 base and J dropped 10 bases, with 11 bases sitting between them.

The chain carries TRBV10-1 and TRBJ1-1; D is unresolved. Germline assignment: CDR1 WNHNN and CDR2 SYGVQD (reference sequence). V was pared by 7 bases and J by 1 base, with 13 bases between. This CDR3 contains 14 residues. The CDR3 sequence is CASTYEGRNTEAFF. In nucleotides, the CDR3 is TGCGCCAGCACCTACGAGGGTCGGAACACTGAAGCTTTCTTT.

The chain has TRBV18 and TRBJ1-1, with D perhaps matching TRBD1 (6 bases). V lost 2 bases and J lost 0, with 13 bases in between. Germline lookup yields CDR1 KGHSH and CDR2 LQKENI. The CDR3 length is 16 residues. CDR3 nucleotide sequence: TGTGCCAGCTCACCAATATTAGGGGGAGTGAACACTGAAGCTTTCTTT. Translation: CASSPILGGVNTEAFF.

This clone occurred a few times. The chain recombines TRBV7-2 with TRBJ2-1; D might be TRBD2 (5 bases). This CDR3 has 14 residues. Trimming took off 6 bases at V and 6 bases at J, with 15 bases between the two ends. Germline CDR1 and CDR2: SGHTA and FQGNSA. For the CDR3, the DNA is TGTGCCAGCAGTCTGAGGGAGAGACGCAATGAGCAGTTCTTC. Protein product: CASSLRERRNEQFF.

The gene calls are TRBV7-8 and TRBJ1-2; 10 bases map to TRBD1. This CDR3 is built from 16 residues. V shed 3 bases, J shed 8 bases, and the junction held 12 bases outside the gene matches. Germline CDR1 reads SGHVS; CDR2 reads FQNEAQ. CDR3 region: CASSFHRDRGQGGYTF. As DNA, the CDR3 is TGTGCCAGCAGCTTTCACCGGGACAGGGGTCAGGGGGGCTACACCTTC.

For the CDR3, the DNA is TGCGCCAGCAGGCTCGGACTAGCGGGAGGAGGGGATACGCAGTATTTT. Amino acid sequence: CASRLGLAGGGDTQYF. The chain joins TRBV4-3 to TRBJ2-3, with 14 bases aligning to TRBD2. Germline V gene lookup returns CDR1 LGHNA and CDR2 YSLEER. The CDR3 is 16 amino acids. The V and J ends lost 6 bases and 6 bases, in that order; junction bases with no gene match: 8.

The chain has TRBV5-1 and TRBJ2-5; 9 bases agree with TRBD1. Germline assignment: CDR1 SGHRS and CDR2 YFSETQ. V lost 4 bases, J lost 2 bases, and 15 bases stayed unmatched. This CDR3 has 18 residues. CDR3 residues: CASSQGPSQGARQETQYF. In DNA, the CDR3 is TGCGCCAGCAGCCAGGGTCCCTCACAGGGGGCGCGACAAGAGACCCAGTACTTC.

CDR3 sequence reads: CASSLVRDRGETQYF. CDR3 DNA sequence: TGTGCCAGCAGCTTAGTCCGGGACAGGGGAGAGACCCAGTACTTC. The chain uses TRBV11-1 and TRBJ2-5; TRBD1 matches at 10 bases. There are 15 residues in the CDR3. The trim removed 1 base at V and 4 bases at J, leaving 3 bases unmatched. CDR1 SGHAT and CDR2 FQDESV come from the germline V gene (reference sequence).

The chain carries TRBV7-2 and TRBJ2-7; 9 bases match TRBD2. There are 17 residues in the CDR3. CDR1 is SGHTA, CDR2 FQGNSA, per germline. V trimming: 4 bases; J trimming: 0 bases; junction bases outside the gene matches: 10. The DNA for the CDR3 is TGTGCCAGCAGCTCGGGCTTGGGACTAGCTAGCTCCTACGAGCAGTACTTC. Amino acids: CASSSGLGLASSYEQYF.

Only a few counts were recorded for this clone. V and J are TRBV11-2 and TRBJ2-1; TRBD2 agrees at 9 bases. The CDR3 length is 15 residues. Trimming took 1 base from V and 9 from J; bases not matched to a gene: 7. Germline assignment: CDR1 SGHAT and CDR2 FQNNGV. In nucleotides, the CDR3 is TGTGCCAGCAGCTTAGTTAGCGGGGGTTCTGGTGAGCAGTTCTTC. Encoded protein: CASSLVSGGSGEQFF.

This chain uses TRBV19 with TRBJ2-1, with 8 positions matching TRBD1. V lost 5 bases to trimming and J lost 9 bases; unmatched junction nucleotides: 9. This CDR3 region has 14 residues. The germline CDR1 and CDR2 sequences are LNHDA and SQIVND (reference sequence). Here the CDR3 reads CASSLGTGLGEQFF. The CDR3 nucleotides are TGTGCCAGTAGTTTAGGGACAGGTTTAGGTGAGCAGTTCTTC. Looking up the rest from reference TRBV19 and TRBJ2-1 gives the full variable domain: DGGITQSPKYLFRKEGQNVTLSCEQNLNHDAMYWYRQDPGQGLRLIYYSQIVNDFQKGDIAEGYSVSREKKESFPLTVTSAQKNPTAFYLCASSLGTGLGEQFFGPGTRLTVL.

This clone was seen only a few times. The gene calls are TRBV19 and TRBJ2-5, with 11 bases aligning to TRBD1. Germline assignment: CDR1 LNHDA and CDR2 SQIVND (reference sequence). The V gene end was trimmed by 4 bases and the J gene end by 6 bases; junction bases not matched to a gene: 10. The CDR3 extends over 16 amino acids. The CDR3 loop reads CASSTPRTGGLKTQYF. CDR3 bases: TGTGCCAGTAGTACCCCTCGGACAGGGGGCTTGAAGACCCAGTACTTC. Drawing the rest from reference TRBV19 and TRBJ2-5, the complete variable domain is DGGITQSPKYLFRKEGQNVTLSCEQNLNHDAMYWYRQDPGQGLRLIYYSQIVNDFQKGDIAEGYSVSREKKESFPLTVTSAQKNPTAFYLCASSTPRTGGLKTQYFGPGTRLLVL.

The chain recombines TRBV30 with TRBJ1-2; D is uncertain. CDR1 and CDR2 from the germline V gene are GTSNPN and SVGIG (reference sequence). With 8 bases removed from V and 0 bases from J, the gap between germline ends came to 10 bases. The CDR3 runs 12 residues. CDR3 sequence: CAQMDSNYGYTF. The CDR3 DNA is TGTGCCCAAATGGACTCTAACTATGGCTACACCTTC.

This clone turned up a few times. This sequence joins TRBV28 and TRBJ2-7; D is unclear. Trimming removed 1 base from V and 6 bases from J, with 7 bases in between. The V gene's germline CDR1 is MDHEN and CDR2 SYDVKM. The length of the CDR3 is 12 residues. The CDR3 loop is CASSLSTSEQYF. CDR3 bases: TGTGCCAGCAGTTTATCTACCTCCGAGCAGTACTTC. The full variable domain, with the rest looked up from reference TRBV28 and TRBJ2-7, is DVKVTQSSRYLVKRTGEKVFLECVQDMDHENMFWYRQDPGLGLRLIYFSYDVKMKEKGDIPEGYSVSREKKERFSLILESASTNQTSMYLCASSLSTSEQYFGPGTRLTVT.

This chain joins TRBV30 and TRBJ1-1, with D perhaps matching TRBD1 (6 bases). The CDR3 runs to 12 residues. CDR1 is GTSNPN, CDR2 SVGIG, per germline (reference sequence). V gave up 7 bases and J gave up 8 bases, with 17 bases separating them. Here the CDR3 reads CAFYSPGQEAFF. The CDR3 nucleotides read TGTGCCTTCTATTCGCCGGGACAAGAAGCTTTCTTT.

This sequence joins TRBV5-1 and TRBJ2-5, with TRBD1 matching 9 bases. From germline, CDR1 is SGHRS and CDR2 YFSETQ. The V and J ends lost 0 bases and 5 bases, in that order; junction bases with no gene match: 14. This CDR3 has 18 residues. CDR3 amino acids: CASSLARWTGASRETQYF. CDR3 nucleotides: TGCGCCAGCAGCTTGGCTCGCTGGACAGGGGCTTCCCGGGAGACCCAGTACTTC.